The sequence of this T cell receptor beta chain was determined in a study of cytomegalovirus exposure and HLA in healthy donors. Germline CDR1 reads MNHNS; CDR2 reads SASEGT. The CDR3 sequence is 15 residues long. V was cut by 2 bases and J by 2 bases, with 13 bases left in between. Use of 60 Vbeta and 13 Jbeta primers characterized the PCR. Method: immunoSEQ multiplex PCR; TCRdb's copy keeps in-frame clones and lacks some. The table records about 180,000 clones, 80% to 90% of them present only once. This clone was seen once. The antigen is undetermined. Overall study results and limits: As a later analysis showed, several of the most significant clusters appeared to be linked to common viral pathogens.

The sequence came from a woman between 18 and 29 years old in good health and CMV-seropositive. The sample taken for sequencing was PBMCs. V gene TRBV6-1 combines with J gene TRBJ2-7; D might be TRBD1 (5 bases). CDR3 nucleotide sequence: TGTGCCAGCAGTGAATGGCAGGGTGGGACCTACGAGCAGTACTTC. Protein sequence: CASSEWQGGTYEQYF.